Listed below are T cell receptor beta chains from one sample, sequenced in a study of CD8+ T cells in alopecia areata. The assay was immunoSEQ multiplex PCR, and TCRdb's table has in-frame clones only and misses some. The data contain 150,000 to 200,000 clones, over 55% of them singletons. The starting material was CD4+ T cells sorted from blood, obtained at week 0. These receptors all come from a human donor with alopecia areata. CDR3s include the opening cysteine and the closing phenylalanine or tryptophan. A D gene is named only where the DNA matches it firmly. Rows may omit the clone size; those that give it use once, few, many or a size class.

D gene: -; clone size: -; J gene: TRBJ2-2; V gene: TRBV6-1; CDR3 protein: CASLRTGELFF; CDR3 DNA: TGTGCCAGCCTCAGAACCGGGGAGCTGTTTTTT
D gene: TRBD2; clone size: few; J gene: TRBJ2-1; V gene: TRBV11-3; CDR3 protein: CASSSSGGTRYNEQFF; CDR3 DNA: TGTGCCAGCAGCTCTAGCGGGGGGACGCGTTACAATGAGCAGTTCTTC
D gene: TRBD1; clone size: -; J gene: TRBJ2-2; V gene: TRBV25-1; CDR3 protein: CASSARDRVIPGELFF; CDR3 DNA: TGTGCCAGCAGTGCCCGGGACAGGGTAATCCCCGGGGAGCTGTTTTTT
D gene: TRBD1; clone size: few; J gene: TRBJ2-2; V gene: TRBV7-3; CDR3 protein: CASSPDGQGLGELFF; CDR3 DNA: TGTGCCAGCAGCCCCGACGGACAGGGGTTAGGGGAGCTGTTTTTT
D gene: -; clone size: -; J gene: TRBJ1-1; V gene: TRBV19; CDR3 protein: CASSMGGGKKMNTEAFF; CDR3 DNA: TGTGCCAGTAGTATGGGGGGAGGGAAGAAGATGAACACTGAAGCTTTCTTT
D gene: -; clone size: -; J gene: TRBJ2-7; V gene: TRBV30; CDR3 protein: CAWSSLGSTYEQYF; CDR3 DNA: TGTGCCTGGAGTAGTCTAGGGTCAACCTACGAGCAGTACTTC
D gene: -; clone size: few; J gene: TRBJ1-4; V gene: TRBV4-3; CDR3 protein: CASSHHPTGSNEKLFF; CDR3 DNA: TGCGCCAGCAGCCACCATCCGACAGGTTCTAATGAAAAACTGTTTTTT
D gene: TRBD2; clone size: -; J gene: TRBJ2-7; V gene: TRBV7-8; CDR3 protein: CASSPFRAGTYEQYF; CDR3 DNA: TGTGCCAGCAGCCCCTTCCGAGCGGGGACCTACGAGCAGTACTTC
D gene: TRBD2; clone size: few; J gene: TRBJ2-7; V gene: TRBV5-1; CDR3 protein: CASSQTLAGGAYEQYF; CDR3 DNA: TGCGCCAGCAGCCAAACACTAGCGGGGGGAGCCTACGAGCAGTACTTC
D gene: TRBD1; clone size: -; J gene: TRBJ1-1; V gene: TRBV6-4; CDR3 protein: CASSRDRGESAFF; CDR3 DNA: TGTGCCAGCTCAAGAGACAGGGGTGAGTCAGCTTTCTTT
D gene: TRBD1; clone size: once; J gene: TRBJ2-7; V gene: TRBV4-3; CDR3 protein: CASSQTPAGQGSYEQYF; CDR3 DNA: TGCGCCAGCAGCCAAACTCCGGCGGGACAGGGGTCCTACGAGCAGTACTTC
D gene: -; clone size: -; J gene: TRBJ1-2; V gene: TRBV4-3; CDR3 protein: CASSQEGTANYGYTF; CDR3 DNA: TGCGCCAGCAGCCAAGAAGGAACAGCTAACTATGGCTACACCTTC
D gene: -; clone size: -; J gene: TRBJ1-1; V gene: TRBV4-2; CDR3 protein: CASSQEGGTEAFF; CDR3 DNA: TGTGCCAGCAGCCAAGAGGGGGGCACTGAAGCTTTCTTT
D gene: -; clone size: few; J gene: TRBJ1-2; V gene: TRBV9; CDR3 protein: CASSVDSRNPYGYTF; CDR3 DNA: TGTGCCAGCAGCGTAGACAGTAGAAATCCCTATGGCTACACCTTC
D gene: -; clone size: -; J gene: TRBJ2-7; V gene: TRBV30; CDR3 protein: CAWSVLRTWAPEQYF; CDR3 DNA: TGTGCCTGGAGTGTATTGAGGACGTGGGCCCCCGAGCAGTACTTC
D gene: TRBD1; clone size: -; J gene: TRBJ2-5; V gene: TRBV9; CDR3 protein: CASSGPQGGVTQYF; CDR3 DNA: TGTGCCAGCAGCGGCCCTCAAGGGGGCGTGACCCAGTACTTC
D gene: TRBD1; clone size: -; J gene: TRBJ2-2; V gene: TRBV5-1; CDR3 protein: CASSTGTGSTGELFF; CDR3 DNA: TGCGCCAGCAGCACCGGGACAGGAAGCACCGGGGAGCTGTTTTTT
D gene: -; clone size: few; J gene: TRBJ2-1; V gene: TRBV7-3; CDR3 protein: CASSLTQGSYNEQFF; CDR3 DNA: TGTGCCAGCAGCTTAACACAGGGCTCCTACAATGAGCAGTTCTTC
D gene: -; clone size: -; J gene: TRBJ2-7; V gene: TRBV29-1; CDR3 protein: CSVGGLVSEQYF; CDR3 DNA: TGCAGCGTTGGGGGTTTAGTAAGCGAGCAGTACTTC
D gene: -; clone size: -; J gene: TRBJ2-1; V gene: TRBV6-5; CDR3 protein: CASSDSRGGSSEQFF; CDR3 DNA: TGTGCCAGCAGTGACTCGAGAGGCGGATCTAGTGAGCAGTTCTTC
D gene: -; clone size: -; J gene: TRBJ1-1; V gene: TRBV19; CDR3 protein: CASSMRDEAFF; CDR3 DNA: TGTGCCAGTAGTATGAGAGATGAAGCTTTCTTT
D gene: -; clone size: -; J gene: TRBJ2-7; V gene: TRBV29-1; CDR3 protein: CSVVLGDLYEQYF; CDR3 DNA: TGCAGCGTTGTGCTTGGGGATTTGTACGAGCAGTACTTC
D gene: -; clone size: -; J gene: TRBJ2-1; V gene: TRBV29-1; CDR3 protein: CSVGWDEQFF; CDR3 DNA: TGCAGCGTTGGGTGGGATGAGCAGTTCTTC
D gene: -; clone size: few; J gene: TRBJ1-2; V gene: TRBV4-3; CDR3 protein: CASSQDLGRYYGYTF; CDR3 DNA: TGCGCCAGCAGCCAAGATCTGGGCCGATACTATGGCTACACCTTC
D gene: TRBD2; clone size: -; J gene: TRBJ2-5; V gene: TRBV29-1; CDR3 protein: CSVDAAGGQETQYF; CDR3 DNA: TGCAGCGTTGATGCAGCGGGGGGACAAGAGACCCAGTACTTC
D gene: TRBD1; clone size: -; J gene: TRBJ2-6; V gene: TRBV23-1; CDR3 protein: CASTPQGARSGANVLTF; CDR3 DNA: TGCGCCAGCACCCCACAGGGGGCTCGGTCTGGGGCCAACGTCCTGACTTTC
D gene: -; clone size: -; J gene: TRBJ1-1; V gene: TRBV30; CDR3 protein: CAWRAGTLDSAAFF; CDR3 DNA: TGTGCCTGGAGGGCCGGGACATTAGATTCCGCGGCTTTCTTT